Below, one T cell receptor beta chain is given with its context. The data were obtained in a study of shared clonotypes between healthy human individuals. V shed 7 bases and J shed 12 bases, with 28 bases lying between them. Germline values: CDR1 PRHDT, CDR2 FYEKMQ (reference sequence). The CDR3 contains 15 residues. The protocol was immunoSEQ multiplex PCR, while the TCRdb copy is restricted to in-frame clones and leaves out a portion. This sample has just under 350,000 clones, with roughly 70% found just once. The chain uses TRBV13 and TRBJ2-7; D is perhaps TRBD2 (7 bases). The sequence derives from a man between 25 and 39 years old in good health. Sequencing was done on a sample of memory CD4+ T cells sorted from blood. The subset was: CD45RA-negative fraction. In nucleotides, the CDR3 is TGTGCCAGCACCTTGCGGGGGCTCGGGACTCAACTCCCGTACTTC. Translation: CASTLRGLGTQLPYF.